This paragraph reports one T cell receptor beta chain. The identical CDR3 is also encoded by other nucleotide sequences in the sample. This specimen comes from a study of blood T cell repertoires in COVID-19. In the original workflow: For nucleated cells, counts were estimated from reference gene primer amplification. TCRdb keeps only in-frame clones here, not all; method: immunoSEQ multiplex PCR. For V, J and clone size, that table is used; D and trimming come from the DNA. The sample lists 490,000 or so clones; about 85% were seen once. Trimming cost V 4 bases and J 5 bases, with 5 bases left between them. The CDR3 loop spans 12 amino acids. Recovery among Cohort 3 donors was established by two negative PCRs, clearance, or symptom resolution.

The TCR sequence derives from a woman aged 55-69 years who had recovered from COVID-19. The sample taken for sequencing was PBMCs or T cells enriched from blood (not recorded which). V is TRBV12-3 or TRBV12-4 and J is TRBJ2-2; D gene ambiguous. The CDR3 protein is CASSYSTGELFF. CDR3 sequence (DNA): TGTGCCAGCAGTTATTCGACCGGGGAGCTGTTTTTT.